This TCR beta chain was identified during a study of cytomegalovirus exposure and HLA in healthy donors. CDR3 length equals 16 residues. Germline V lookup: CDR1 LGHNA, CDR2 YNFKEQ. Trimming removed 0 bases from V and 9 bases from J; junction bases left unmatched: 9. PCR was performed using 60 Vbeta and 13 Jbeta primers. Clones were sequenced by immunoSEQ multiplex PCR, and TCRdb holds only the in-frame ones, with some missing. Altogether approximately 150,000 clones are present, roughly four fifths being singletons, with the ten largest covering 0.94%. The sequencing input was PBMCs. The rearrangement links TRBV4-2 to TRBJ2-1, with 9 nucleotides matching TRBD2. The receptor was isolated from an older woman in good health and CMV-seronegative. CDR3 sequence: CASSQEIVAGASEQFF. CDR3 bases: TGTGCCAGCAGCCAAGAGATAGTAGCGGGAGCCAGTGAGCAGTTCTTC.